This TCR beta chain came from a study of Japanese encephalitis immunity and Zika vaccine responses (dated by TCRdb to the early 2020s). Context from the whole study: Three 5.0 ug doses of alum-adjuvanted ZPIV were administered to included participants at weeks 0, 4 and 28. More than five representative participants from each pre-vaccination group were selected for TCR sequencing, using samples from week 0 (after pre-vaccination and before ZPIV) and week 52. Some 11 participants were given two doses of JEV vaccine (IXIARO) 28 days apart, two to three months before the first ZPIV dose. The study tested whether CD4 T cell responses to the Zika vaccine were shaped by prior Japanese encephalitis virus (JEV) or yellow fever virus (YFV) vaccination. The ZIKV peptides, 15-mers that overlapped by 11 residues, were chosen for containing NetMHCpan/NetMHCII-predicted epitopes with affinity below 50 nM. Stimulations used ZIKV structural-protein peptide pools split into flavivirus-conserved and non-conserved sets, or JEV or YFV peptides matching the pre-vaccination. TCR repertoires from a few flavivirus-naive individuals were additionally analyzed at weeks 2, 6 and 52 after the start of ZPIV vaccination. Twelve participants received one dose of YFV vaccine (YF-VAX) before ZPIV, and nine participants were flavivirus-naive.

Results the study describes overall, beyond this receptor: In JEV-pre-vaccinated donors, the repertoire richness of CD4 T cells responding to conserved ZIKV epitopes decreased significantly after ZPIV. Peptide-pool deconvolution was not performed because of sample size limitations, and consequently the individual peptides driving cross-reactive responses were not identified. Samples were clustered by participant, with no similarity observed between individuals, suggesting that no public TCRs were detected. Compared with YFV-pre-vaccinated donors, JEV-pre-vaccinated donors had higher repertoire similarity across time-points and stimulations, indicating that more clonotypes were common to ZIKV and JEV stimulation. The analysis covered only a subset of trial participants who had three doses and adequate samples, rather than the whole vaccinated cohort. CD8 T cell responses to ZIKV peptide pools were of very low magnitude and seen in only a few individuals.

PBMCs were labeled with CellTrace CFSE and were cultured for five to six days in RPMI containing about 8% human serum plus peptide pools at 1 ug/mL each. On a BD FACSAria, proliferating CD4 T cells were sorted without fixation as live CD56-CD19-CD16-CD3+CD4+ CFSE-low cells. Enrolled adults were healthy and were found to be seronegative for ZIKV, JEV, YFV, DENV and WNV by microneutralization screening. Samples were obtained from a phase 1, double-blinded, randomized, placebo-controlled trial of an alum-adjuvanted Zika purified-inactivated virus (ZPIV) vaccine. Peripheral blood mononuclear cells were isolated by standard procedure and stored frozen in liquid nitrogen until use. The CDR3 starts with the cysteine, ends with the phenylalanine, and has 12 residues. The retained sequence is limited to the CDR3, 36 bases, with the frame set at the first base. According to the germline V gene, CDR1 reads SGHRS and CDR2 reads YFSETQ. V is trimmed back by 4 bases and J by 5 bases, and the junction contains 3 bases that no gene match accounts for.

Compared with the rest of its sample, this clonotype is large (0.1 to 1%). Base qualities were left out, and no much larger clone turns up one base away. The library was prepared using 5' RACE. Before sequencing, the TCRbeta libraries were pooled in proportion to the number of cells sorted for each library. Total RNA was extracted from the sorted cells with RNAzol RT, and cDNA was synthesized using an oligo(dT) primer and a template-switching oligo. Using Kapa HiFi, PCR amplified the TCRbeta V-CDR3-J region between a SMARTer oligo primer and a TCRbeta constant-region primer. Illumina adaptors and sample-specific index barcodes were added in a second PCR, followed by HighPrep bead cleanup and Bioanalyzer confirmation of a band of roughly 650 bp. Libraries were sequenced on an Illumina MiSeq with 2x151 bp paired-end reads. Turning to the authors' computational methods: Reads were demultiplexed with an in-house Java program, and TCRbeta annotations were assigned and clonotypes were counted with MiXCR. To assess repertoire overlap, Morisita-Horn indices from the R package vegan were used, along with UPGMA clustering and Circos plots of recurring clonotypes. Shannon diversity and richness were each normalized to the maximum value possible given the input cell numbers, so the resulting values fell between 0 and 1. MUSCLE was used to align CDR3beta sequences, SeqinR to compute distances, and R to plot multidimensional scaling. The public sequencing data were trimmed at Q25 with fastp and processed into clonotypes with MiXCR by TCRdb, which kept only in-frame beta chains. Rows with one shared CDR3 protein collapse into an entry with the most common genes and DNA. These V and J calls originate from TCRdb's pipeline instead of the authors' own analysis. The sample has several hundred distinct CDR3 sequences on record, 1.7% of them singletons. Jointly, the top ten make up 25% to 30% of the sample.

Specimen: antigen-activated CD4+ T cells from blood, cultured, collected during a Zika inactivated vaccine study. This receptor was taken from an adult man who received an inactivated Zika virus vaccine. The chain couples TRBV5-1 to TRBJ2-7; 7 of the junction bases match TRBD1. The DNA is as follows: TGCGCCAGCAGCGTGAGGGGGCACGAGCAGTACTTC. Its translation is CASSVRGHEQYF. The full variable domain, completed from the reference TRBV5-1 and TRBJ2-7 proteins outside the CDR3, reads KAGVTQTPRYLIKTRGQQVTLSCSPISGHRSVSWYQQTPGQGLQFLFEYFSETQRNKGNFPGRFSGRQFSNSRSEMNVSTLELGDSALYLCASSVRGHEQYFGPGTRLTVT.